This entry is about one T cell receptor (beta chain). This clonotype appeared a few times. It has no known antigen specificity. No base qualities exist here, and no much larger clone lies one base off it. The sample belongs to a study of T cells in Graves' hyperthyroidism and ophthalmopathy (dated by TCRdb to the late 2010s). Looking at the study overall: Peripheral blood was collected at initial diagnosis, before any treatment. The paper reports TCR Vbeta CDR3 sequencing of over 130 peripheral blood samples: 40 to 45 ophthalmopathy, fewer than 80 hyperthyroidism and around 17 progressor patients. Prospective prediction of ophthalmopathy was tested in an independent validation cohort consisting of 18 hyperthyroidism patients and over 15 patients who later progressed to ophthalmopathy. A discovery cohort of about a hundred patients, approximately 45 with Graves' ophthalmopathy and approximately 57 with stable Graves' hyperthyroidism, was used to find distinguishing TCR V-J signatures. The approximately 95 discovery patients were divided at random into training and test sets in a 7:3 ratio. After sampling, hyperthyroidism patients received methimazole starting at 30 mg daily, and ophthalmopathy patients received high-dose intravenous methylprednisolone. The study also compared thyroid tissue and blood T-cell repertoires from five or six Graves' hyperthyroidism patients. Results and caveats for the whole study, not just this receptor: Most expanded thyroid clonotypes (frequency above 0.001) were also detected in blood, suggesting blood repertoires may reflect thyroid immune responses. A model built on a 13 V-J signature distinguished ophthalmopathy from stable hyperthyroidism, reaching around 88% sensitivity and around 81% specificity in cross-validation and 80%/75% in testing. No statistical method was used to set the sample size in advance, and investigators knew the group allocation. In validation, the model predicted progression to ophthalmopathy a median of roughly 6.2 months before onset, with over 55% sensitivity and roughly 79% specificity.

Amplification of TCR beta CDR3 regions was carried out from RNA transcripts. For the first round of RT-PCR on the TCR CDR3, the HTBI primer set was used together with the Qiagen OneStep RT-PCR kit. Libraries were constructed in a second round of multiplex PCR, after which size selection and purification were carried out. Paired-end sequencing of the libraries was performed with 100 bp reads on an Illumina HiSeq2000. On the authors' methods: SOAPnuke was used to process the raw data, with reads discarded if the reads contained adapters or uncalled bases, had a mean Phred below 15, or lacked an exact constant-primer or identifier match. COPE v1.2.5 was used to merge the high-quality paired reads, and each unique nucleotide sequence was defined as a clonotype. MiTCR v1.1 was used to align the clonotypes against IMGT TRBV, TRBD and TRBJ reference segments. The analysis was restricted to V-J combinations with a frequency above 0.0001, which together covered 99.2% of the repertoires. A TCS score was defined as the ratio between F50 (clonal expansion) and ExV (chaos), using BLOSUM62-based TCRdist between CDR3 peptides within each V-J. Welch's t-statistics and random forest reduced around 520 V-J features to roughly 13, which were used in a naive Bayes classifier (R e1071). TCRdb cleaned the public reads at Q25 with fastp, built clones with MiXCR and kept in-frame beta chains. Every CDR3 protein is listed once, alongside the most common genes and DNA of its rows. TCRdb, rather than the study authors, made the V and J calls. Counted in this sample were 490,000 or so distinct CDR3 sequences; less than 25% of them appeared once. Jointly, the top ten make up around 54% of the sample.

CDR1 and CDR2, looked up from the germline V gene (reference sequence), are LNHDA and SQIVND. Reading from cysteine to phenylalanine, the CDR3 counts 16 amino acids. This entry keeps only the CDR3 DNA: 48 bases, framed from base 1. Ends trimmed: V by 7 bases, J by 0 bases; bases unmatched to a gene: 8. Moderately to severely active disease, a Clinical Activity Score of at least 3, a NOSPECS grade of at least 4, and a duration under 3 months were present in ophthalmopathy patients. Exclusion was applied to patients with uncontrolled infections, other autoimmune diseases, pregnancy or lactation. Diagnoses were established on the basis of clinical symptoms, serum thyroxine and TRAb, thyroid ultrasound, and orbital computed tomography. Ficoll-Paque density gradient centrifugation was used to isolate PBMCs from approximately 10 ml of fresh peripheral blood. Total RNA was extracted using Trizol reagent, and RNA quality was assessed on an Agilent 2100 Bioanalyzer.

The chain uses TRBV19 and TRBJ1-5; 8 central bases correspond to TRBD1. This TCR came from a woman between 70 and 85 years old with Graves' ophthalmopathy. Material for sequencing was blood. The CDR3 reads CASKLQGGYSNQPQHF. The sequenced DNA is TGTGCCAGTAAGTTACAGGGGGGCTATAGCAATCAGCCCCAGCATTTT.